Sequencing of this T cell receptor beta chain was carried out in a study of CD8+ T cells in alopecia areata. Study results and caveats: Possibly because of HLA-related factors, TCR sharing was less clear across patients than in mice. Sequencing of scalp samples also includes resident alphabeta T cells from normal skin.

With 4 bases removed from V and 0 bases from J, the gap between germline ends came to 9 bases. There are 14 residues in the CDR3. Germline V lookup: CDR1 NSHNY, CDR2 SYGAGN. Note on this clone: What it binds is not known. Mouse gene names and germline throughout. The read is 4 residues too short to cover the CDR3 end, so that end is filled in from the germline J gene. Other DNA sequences in this sample translate to the same CDR3.

Markers including CD4, CD8alpha, NKG2D and NKG2ACE guided sorting of pooled cutaneous lymph node cells. It was cDNA, reverse transcribed from extracted RNA, that served as the sequencing template. The table came from immunoSEQ multiplex PCR; TCRdb's copy has only in-frame clones and leaves some out. The sample has 250,000 or so clones, none seen only once; the top ten hold less than 1.5%. Sequencing used CD4+ T cells sorted from a lymph node. J is TRBJ2-4 and V is TRBV13-1; D perhaps matches TRBD1 (6 bases). The origin of this receptor is a C3H/HeJ mouse with alopecia areata. These mice share the MHC haplotype H2-k. Incomplete CDR3 DNA: TGTGCCAGCAGTCAACAGGGAAGTCAAAAC. Protein: CASSQQGSQN. The whole CDR3 protein reads CASSQQGSQNTLYF.